Below, 5 T cell receptor beta chains from the same sample are listed, as sequenced in a study of read filtering for tumor transcriptome and immune sequencing. This library used roughly 430 ng RNA and molecular barcoded adaptors spanning alpha/delta and beta/gamma chains. Each CDR3 protein is one row after TCRdb ran MiXCR on the reads. This sample carries approximately 90,000 distinct CDR3 sequences, about 22% of them seen once, and the ten largest clones take roughly an eighth. Material: a population of CD138-negative cells sorted from bone marrow. These receptors all come from a donor over 35 with multiple myeloma.

This clonotype was recorded a few times. The genes are TRBV24-1 and TRBJ2-5; D ambiguous. Per germline, CDR1 KGHDR and CDR2 SFDVKD. This CDR3 has 12 amino acids. The germline V and J ends were trimmed by 6 bases and 5 bases, with 9 bases remaining between them. The CDR3 here is CATSRFGETQYF. Written as DNA, the CDR3 is TGTGCCACCAGTCGGTTCGGCGAGACCCAGTACTTC.

Comments on this clonotype: A much larger clone differs by one base, so this may be a read error. This rearrangement joins TRBV29-1 to TRBJ2-5; no clear D. Trimming pared 7 bases from V and 5 bases from J, leaving 8 bases between. The germline V gene has CDR1 SQVTM and CDR2 ANQGSEA. The CDR3 covers 10 residues. The CDR3 DNA follows: TGCAGCGCGGGCTTGGAGACCCAGTACTTC. Amino acids: CSAGLETQYF.

At least ten counts were recorded for this clonotype. The chain carries TRBV7-2 and TRBJ2-2; D unresolved. The CDR3 length is 15 residues. Trimming cost V 8 bases and J 0 bases, with 13 bases left between them. The V gene's germline CDR1 is SGHTA and CDR2 FQGNSA. CDR3 region: CASGNPVANTGELFF. The CDR3 nucleotides read TGTGCCAGCGGCAATCCGGTTGCGAACACCGGGGAGCTGTTTTTT.

The V and J genes are TRBV7-8 and TRBJ1-1, with no clear D. Trimming shortened V by 1 base and J by 0 bases, and 9 bases separated the two germline ends. CDR1 is SGHVS, CDR2 FQNEAQ, per germline. The CDR3 has 15 residues. CDR3: CASSLERRMNTEAFF. DNA of the CDR3: TGTGCCAGCAGCTTAGAGAGGCGAATGAACACTGAAGCTTTCTTT.

Note on this clonotype: This clone may be a read error of a much larger clone one base away. V and J are TRBV10-3 and TRBJ2-1; D not certain. The length of the CDR3 is 11 residues. V was pared by 6 bases and J by 3 bases, with 3 bases between. Germline CDR1 reads ENHRY; CDR2 reads SYGVKD. CDR3 loop: CAIRVYNEQFF. The CDR3 DNA reads TGTGCCATCAGAGTCTACAATGAGCAGTTCTTC.